This TCR beta chain emerged from a study of molecular identifiers for immune sequencing clone quantification. Germline values: CDR1 MNHEY, CDR2 SMNVEV (reference sequence). The CDR3 is 13 amino acids. Losses at the gene ends were 8 bases for V and 3 bases for J; bases not matched to a gene: 7. This clonotype was picked up many times. TCRdb reprocessed the PCR reads with MiXCR, giving one entry per CDR3 protein. Seen here are 490,000 or so distinct CDR3 sequences, roughly 23% observed once, and the top ten hold about 0.8%. Material for sequencing was naive CD8+ T cells from blood, with Jurkat cell RNA spiked in. Subset: FACS-sorted CD8+CD4-CCR7+CD45RA+ naive T cells. The chain joins TRBV27 to TRBJ2-7, with 7 bases fitting TRBD1. This clonotype originated in a human donor in good health. Some libraries in this study had Jurkat cell RNA spiked in. CDR3 amino acids: CASGRQGVYEQYF. CDR3 nucleotide sequence: TGTGCCAGCGGTCGACAGGGAGTCTACGAGCAGTACTTC.